The rows below give T cell receptor beta chains drawn from one sample of a study of blood T cell repertoires in COVID-19. Measured with immunoSEQ multiplex PCR; TCRdb has only the in-frame clones, and not every one. The table includes some 180,000 clones, around 84% detected once. Sequencing was done on a sample of peripheral blood. Source of these receptors: a woman aged 80 or over with COVID-19, enrolled during active disease. CDR3s include the opening cysteine and the closing phenylalanine or tryptophan. Fields, in order: clone size, J gene, D gene, V gene, CDR3 DNA, CDR3 protein. A D gene is named only where the DNA matches it firmly. Not every row has a clone size; where given, it reads once, few, many or a size class.

>NA|TRBJ1-1|NA|TRBV5-1
TGCGCCAGCAGCTTCGGAGGTTCTTGGGACACTGAAGCTTTCTTT
CASSFGGSWDTEAFF
>once|TRBJ1-3|NA|TRBV11-2
TGTGCCAGCAGCTACGCCGGCTCTGGAAACACCATATATTTT
CASSYAGSGNTIYF
>NA|TRBJ2-2|NA|TRBV25-1
TGTGCCAGCAGCGGGGCCGGGGAGCTGTTTTTT
CASSGAGELFF
>NA|TRBJ2-1|TRBD2|TRBV7-2
TGTGCCAGCAGCTCCGTCGGACTAGCGGGAGGAGAGCAGTTCTTC
CASSSVGLAGGEQFF
>NA|TRBJ1-1|TRBD1|TRBV19
TGTGCCAGTACCAACAGGGGTAAAACTGAAGCTTTCTTT
CASTNRGKTEAFF
>NA|TRBJ2-1|TRBD2|TRBV7-2
TGTGCCAGCAGCTTAAAGCGGGAGGGCCGTCGGTTCTTC
CASSLKREGRRFF
>NA|TRBJ1-6|TRBD1|TRBV6-6
TGTGCCAGCACCTCGACAGGGGGATATTCACCCCTCCACTTT
CASTSTGGYSPLHF
>NA|TRBJ1-2|NA|TRBV6-2/TRBV6-3
TGTGCCAGCGGTTCCGGACAGTTACTCGACTACACCTTC
CASGSGQLLDYTF
>NA|TRBJ1-1|NA|TRBV7-8
TGTGCCAGCAGCCCCGGACAAAACACTGAAGCTTTCTTT
CASSPGQNTEAFF
>NA|TRBJ2-1|NA|TRBV18
TGTGCCAGCTCACCCCCCGGGACTGCTAACAATGAGCAGTTCTTC
CASSPPGTANNEQFF
>NA|TRBJ1-1|TRBD1|TRBV29-1
TGCAGCGTCAGCCAGGGGGGGAACACTGAAGCTTTCTTT
CSVSQGGNTEAFF
>NA|TRBJ1-4|NA|TRBV5-1
TGCGCCAGCAGCGGGGGGGTGGCTAATGAAAAACTGTTTTTT
CASSGGVANEKLFF
>NA|TRBJ2-7|NA|TRBV11-2
TGTGCCAGCAGCTTAGCCGAGTACGAGCAGTACTTC
CASSLAEYEQYF
>NA|TRBJ1-2|TRBD1|TRBV9
TGTGCCAGCAGGGGGGACAGTAACTATGGCTACACCTTC
CASRGDSNYGYTF
>once|TRBJ2-3|TRBD2|TRBV29-1
TGCAGCGTGGATCTAGCGGTAGATACGCAGTATTTT
CSVDLAVDTQYF
>NA|TRBJ1-5|TRBD1|TRBV3-1/TRBV3-2
TGTGCCAGCAGTCCCGGGACAGGGAATCAGCCCCAGCATTTT
CASSPGTGNQPQHF
>NA|TRBJ2-3|TRBD2|TRBV7-2
TGTGCCAGCAGCTGGGCGGGGAGCGGGGGCACAGATACGCAGTATTTT
CASSWAGSGGTDTQYF
>NA|TRBJ2-7|NA|TRBV12-3/TRBV12-4
TGTGCCAGCAGTTTCCAGGGCAACGAGCAGTACTTC
CASSFQGNEQYF
>NA|TRBJ2-3|TRBD2|TRBV5-1
TGCGCCAGCAGCTCTACTACTAGCGGAACAGATACGCAGTATTTT
CASSSTTSGTDTQYF
>NA|TRBJ1-5|NA|TRBV5-8
TGTGCCAGCAGCCTTGTCGGGGGAGGCCAGCCCCAGCATTTT
CASSLVGGGQPQHF
>NA|TRBJ2-2|TRBD2|TRBV19
TGTGCCAGTCTAGCGGGAGGGTTCAGGACCGGGGAGCTGTTTTTT
CASLAGGFRTGELFF
>NA|TRBJ2-4|NA|TRBV2
TGTGCCAGCAGCTCGGGGAAAAACATTCAGTACTTC
CASSSGKNIQYF
>NA|TRBJ2-5|TRBD2|TRBV5-6
TGTGCCAGCAGCTTGGGGGGTAGCGGGAGTTTAAAGACCCAGTACTTC
CASSLGGSGSLKTQYF
>NA|TRBJ2-5|TRBD2|TRBV28
TGTGCCAGCAGTCTTACGGGAGGCCAAGAGACCCAGTACTTC
CASSLTGGQETQYF
>once|TRBJ2-1|TRBD2|TRBV4-3
TGCGCCAGCATGAAAACGACTAGCGGTTCCTACAATGAGCAGTTCTTC
CASMKTTSGSYNEQFF
>NA|TRBJ1-4|NA|TRBV5-8
TGTGCCAGCAGCTTGGACGGACAGAGGAATGAAAAACTGTTTTTT
CASSLDGQRNEKLFF
>NA|TRBJ2-1|TRBD2|TRBV5-1
TGCGCCAGCAGCTTACTAGCGGGAGGTTGGGAGCAGTTCTTC
CASSLLAGGWEQFF
>NA|TRBJ1-1|TRBD1|TRBV28
TGTGCCAGCAGACCAGACAGGGTGACTGAAGCTTTCTTT
CASRPDRVTEAFF
>NA|TRBJ2-1|NA|TRBV21-1
TGTGCCAGCAGCAATGGGGCGCTCGGTAACCACACTACCAACAATGAGCAGTTCTTC
CASSNGALGNHTTNNEQFF
>NA|TRBJ2-1|TRBD2|TRBV7-6
TGTGCCAGCAGCCCCCTCCCCCTAGCGGGAGGGCCCAATGAGCAGTTCTTC
CASSPLPLAGGPNEQFF
>NA|TRBJ2-2|NA|TRBV3-1/TRBV3-2
TGTGCCAGCGTGCAGAAGAATTCGAACACCGGGGAGCTGTTTTTT
CASVQKNSNTGELFF
>NA|TRBJ2-7|TRBD1|TRBV6-2/TRBV6-3
TGTGCCAGCAGCCTAGGGGGACAGATCTACGAGCAGTACTTC
CASSLGGQIYEQYF
>NA|TRBJ1-4|TRBD1|TRBV3-1/TRBV3-2
TGTGCCAGCAGCAAAGACAGGGTTAATGAAAAACTGTTTTTT
CASSKDRVNEKLFF
>NA|TRBJ1-1|NA|TRBV5-4
TGTGCCATCCCTACGCGGGTGGGTGAAGCTTTCTTT
CAIPTRVGEAFF
>once|TRBJ1-6|NA|TRBV5-6
TGTGCCAGCAGCGCGGCGGGGACGGCTAATTCACCCCTCCACTTT
CASSAAGTANSPLHF
>NA|TRBJ2-6|NA|TRBV9
TGTGCCAGCAGCGTAGTCTCAGGGTCTGGGGCCAACGTCCTGACTTTC
CASSVVSGSGANVLTF
>NA|TRBJ2-5|NA|TRBV6-5
TGTGCCAGCAGTTACTCGCCGGGAACTGGAGAGACCCAGTACTTC
CASSYSPGTGETQYF
>NA|TRBJ2-7|TRBD2|TRBV27
TGTGCCAGCAGTTTAGCGGGGACTAGATGCGAGCAGTACTTC
CASSLAGTRCEQYF
>once|TRBJ1-2|NA|TRBV16
TGTGCCAGCAGCCAATCGCGAGGATATGAAAGGGGGGGCTACACCTTC
CASSQSRGYERGGYTF
>NA|TRBJ2-1|NA|TRBV28
TGTGCCAGCAGTTTGTTCGCCTTCGCCCCTAGAAATGAGCAGTTCTTC
CASSLFAFAPRNEQFF
>NA|TRBJ1-1|TRBD1|TRBV10-3
TGTGCCACCAGGCGGGACAGGGGCGAATCTTTCTTT
CATRRDRGESFF
>NA|TRBJ1-1|NA|TRBV2
TGTGCCAGCAGTGAAGTACAGGGTGGAGACACTGAAGCTTTCTTT
CASSEVQGGDTEAFF
>NA|TRBJ2-1|TRBD2|TRBV7-3
TGTGCCAGCAGCTCTAGCGGGAGCCGGGTTGATGAGCAGTTCTTC
CASSSSGSRVDEQFF
>NA|TRBJ1-2|NA|TRBV5-1
TGCGCCAGCAGCCAGACGCCCGTAGCCGGCTATGGCTACACCTTC
CASSQTPVAGYGYTF
>NA|TRBJ1-3|NA|TRBV9
TGTGCCAGCAGCGTAGCTTCGGGCGCGGGCTCTGGAAACACCATATATTTT
CASSVASGAGSGNTIYF
>NA|TRBJ1-1|NA|TRBV27
TGTGCCAGCAGTTTAAAGCCTTACACTGAAGCTTTCTTT
CASSLKPYTEAFF
>NA|TRBJ1-6|TRBD1|TRBV28
TGTGCCAGCAGTTCCTCAGGGGGAGGTAATTCACCCCTCCACTTT
CASSSSGGGNSPLHF
>NA|TRBJ2-2|NA|TRBV5-5
TGTGCCAGCAGCGCATATCTCCAGGGTTTGAGGAACACCGGGGAGCTGTTTTTT
CASSAYLQGLRNTGELFF
>NA|TRBJ1-5|NA|TRBV19
TGTGCCAGTAGTATTCAGAGCAATCAGCCCCAGCATTTT
CASSIQSNQPQHF
>NA|TRBJ1-1|NA|TRBV12-3/TRBV12-4
TGTGCCAGCAGTGTCAGGGTTTTCACTGAAGCTTTCTTT
CASSVRVFTEAFF
>NA|TRBJ2-3|NA|TRBV19
TGTGCCAGTAGTATCGCGACTAGTTCTCGCACAGATACGCAGTATTTT
CASSIATSSRTDTQYF